One T cell receptor beta chain is described in this entry. Its cognate antigen is unknown. The data were obtained in a study of identical twins. Study-wide results and caveats: High-abundance cord blood beta clonotypes had fewer insertions; memory repertoires showed none. Interpretation of the results relied on cross-sectional statistical analysis and not on following the same donors. Models underpredicted monozygotic twin sharing of out-of-frame TCR alpha.

A universal primer site was incorporated via template switching, and the cDNA contained unique molecular identifiers. TCRdb recomputed calls from the 5' RACE reads with MiXCR, one row per CDR3 protein. The table shows some 240,000 distinct CDR3 sequences, with roughly a tenth occurring only once. After removal of 6 bases from V and 4 bases from J, the junction contained 8 bases not matched to a gene. The CDR3 consists of 14 residues. In germline, CDR1 is DFQATT, CDR2 SNEGSKA (reference sequence). The sequence was collected from a man aged 50 to 60 in good health. Input material: memory T cells sorted from blood. J is TRBJ2-7 and V is TRBV20-1; 11 nucleotides agree with TRBD1. The CDR3 DNA sequence: TGCAGTGCCGGACAGGGGGCGAATATGTACGAGCAGTACTTC. This encodes CSAGQGANMYEQYF.